This TCR beta chain was identified during a study of early T cells in non-severe SARS-CoV-2 infection (dated by TCRdb to 2020 to 2022). Describing the broader study: Because TCR sequencing relied on bulk RNA taken from unsorted whole blood, pairing of alpha and beta chains was not possible. Broader findings and caveats from the paper: VDJdb matching was skewed toward anti-spike CD8 responses and likely underestimated virus-specific expansions, missing private and CD4 specificities.

CDR1 DFQATT and CDR2 SNEGSKA are derived from the germline V gene (reference sequence). The CDR3 holds 17 amino acids from the cysteine to the phenylalanine. Solely the CDR3 DNA is kept, with 51 bases framed from the first base. Trimming takes 5 bases off V and 7 bases off J; junction bases not matched to a gene: 19. The study was a case-control design nested within a healthcare worker cohort in London, UK, with weekly nasopharyngeal swab PCR tests and blood sampling. Healthcare workers were enrolled in the week of the UK lockdown, from 23 to 31 March 2020, and were followed every week for up to 16 weeks. This clonotype appeared a few times. What antigen it recognizes has not been identified. Base qualities were left out, and no much larger clone turns up one base away. The method behind the library was 5' RACE. The listed sequencing device is NextSeq 500. In the TCR library protocol, unique molecular identifiers were attached to individual cDNA molecules to correct for PCR bias and sequencing error. Sequencing covered both TCR alpha and beta chains, and within each sample the abundances of alpha and beta sequences were tightly co-correlated. On the study's bioinformatics: Decombinator V4 was used to annotate TCR sequences for V gene, J gene and CDR3. TCRs were defined as expanded if a significant change between any two time points was detected under a Poisson model with p below 0.0001. TCR abundances were normalised to the total number of TCRs sequenced in each sample and reported as counts per million. TRAV1-2 paired with TRAJ12, TRAJ20 or TRAJ33 defined MAIT TCRs, while TRAV10 paired with TRAJ18 defined iNKT TCRs. A search of VDJdb, accessed on 1 November 2021, was run for TCRs annotated to CMV, EBV and SARS-CoV-2, with TCRs annotated for multiple antigens excluded. The raw public reads went through TCRdb reprocessing: fastp at Q25, MiXCR clone calling, in-frame beta chains kept. Every CDR3 protein is listed once, alongside the most common genes and DNA of its rows. These V and J calls derive from TCRdb rather than the authors' analysis. The sample table shows approximately 69,000 distinct CDR3 sequences, and roughly an eighth are seen once. 3.9% of the sample comes from the top ten.

The sequence links TRBV20-1 to TRBJ2-1; the junction holds 8 bases that match TRBD2. Sequences were obtained from whole blood. The source is an adult who was a healthcare worker with PCR-confirmed SARS-CoV-2 infection or an uninfected control (not recorded which). The nucleotide sequence reads TGCAGTGCTCGGGGGGGGCCGACAGCGGGAGAAGGTAATGAGCAGTTCTTC. Its amino acids are CSARGGPTAGEGNEQFF.